These T cell receptor beta chains were read from a single sample in a study of T cell repertoires in cytomegalovirus infection. Their antigens remain unidentified. TCRdb used MiXCR to reprocess the reads, holding one entry per CDR3 protein. Among about 69,000 distinct CDR3 sequences listed, under 30% were seen once. Sequenced material: CD8+ T cells from cultured PBMCs, taken from culture after CMV antigen stimulation. These TCRs come from a human donor in good health (CMV status not recorded). Some clones in this sample may be carry-over from other donors' samples. The CDR3 runs from the conserved cysteine through the conserved F or W. Size is omitted from some rows. Given values are once, few, many or a class for expanded clones.

j_call clone_size v_call cdr3_aa
TRBJ2-7 NA TRBV5-1 CASSLPGSDEQYF
TRBJ2-1 many TRBV20-1 CSASTSGRGFYNEQFF
TRBJ2-7 few TRBV19 CASSSGQGFVTYEQYF
TRBJ2-3 few TRBV7-6 CASSPRQGGTDTQYF
TRBJ2-7 many TRBV11-2 CASSRLAGSYEQYF
TRBJ2-7 few TRBV28 CASSFRLAGAYEQYF
TRBJ2-1 many TRBV7-9 CASSSGTGLGYNEQFF
TRBJ1-1 few TRBV7-9 CASSTGYTEAFF
TRBJ2-7 NA TRBV5-6 CASSLRTGGWDEQYF
TRBJ1-2 few TRBV30 CAWSVAGLANYGYTF
TRBJ1-6 many TRBV20-1 CSASRGNSYNSPLHF
TRBJ1-1 few TRBV5-8 CASSLEAGGMNTEAFF
TRBJ1-2 NA TRBV29-1 CSVDPFPDSTTYGYTF
TRBJ2-7 NA TRBV4-1 CASSQDRVYSGGALYEQYF
TRBJ1-2 NA TRBV7-9 CASSLEVGTGYGYTF
TRBJ2-1 NA TRBV2 CASSDFSAGGPLSVSEQFF
TRBJ2-7 few TRBV6-6 CASSPQRESPYEQYF
TRBJ1-1 hyperexpanded TRBV28 CASSLPEGTDTEAFF
TRBJ2-5 NA TRBV7-9 CASSLEFGEGLETQYF
TRBJ1-1 NA TRBV3-1 CASSPITGAHTEAFF
TRBJ2-5 NA TRBV10-3 CAIRKSGQSQETQYF
TRBJ1-2 NA TRBV7-2 CASSLLGGTGYGYTF
TRBJ2-5 many TRBV11-2 CASSEPPVGAQETQYF
TRBJ2-4 NA TRBV4-1 CASSQDWARGAKNIQYF
TRBJ1-2 NA TRBV7-1 CASSPTPGYTF
TRBJ2-7 NA TRBV20-1 CSARAVPGLHSSYEQYF
TRBJ1-1 few TRBV25-1 CASSVYTEAFF
TRBJ1-3 NA TRBV5-8 CASSLGILDSGNTIYF
TRBJ2-5 NA TRBV27 CASSFDRQRKETQYF
TRBJ2-5 NA TRBV24-1 CATSDSGDRRQETQYF
TRBJ1-2 few TRBV27 CASSLSISDRRYTF
TRBJ2-3 NA TRBV7-2 CASSLGGLAGGYGTDTQYF
TRBJ1-6 NA TRBV5-6 CASSLPDSYNSPLHF
TRBJ1-5 NA TRBV2 CASSGRRGDNQPQHF
TRBJ1-1 many TRBV7-2 CASSLLLLGTIGRDTEAFF
TRBJ2-5 few TRBV7-2 CASSFPSSMGESQETQYF
TRBJ1-1 many TRBV7-9 CASSLKGGTEAFF
TRBJ2-7 once TRBV19 CASSPGQGMNYEQYF
TRBJ2-1 once TRBV4-1 CASSQELWATVHEQFF
TRBJ2-3 NA TRBV7-9 CASSLEAVTDTQYF
TRBJ2-7 few TRBV11-2 CASSQGPGVREQYF
TRBJ2-6 few TRBV7-9 CASSSTGSGANVLTF
TRBJ1-4 NA TRBV7-2 CASSGGGGSEKLFF
TRBJ2-3 many TRBV12-3/TRBV12-4 CASSFTGGPTDTQYF
TRBJ1-1 NA TRBV2 CASTLYDTEAFF
TRBJ1-5 many TRBV7-9 CASSLTGAGKDPQHF
TRBJ1-1 NA TRBV30 CAWSLDRDTEAFF
TRBJ2-1 NA TRBV4-3 CASSQDGGYYNEQFF
TRBJ2-3 many TRBV11-2 CASSFPRGVDPNPADTQYF